This T cell receptor (beta chain) was identified in a study of blood T cell repertoires in COVID-19. Turning to the study itself: Sources were T cells, B-cell-depleted T cells, or PBMCs; the material itself was cDNA or gDNA.

V dropped 4 bases and J dropped 7; count of bases not matched to a gene: 7. Looked up from germline, CDR1 is SGHDT and CDR2 is YYEEEE. The CDR3 contains 16 residues. Only in-frame clones appear in the TCRdb table, and some are missing; sequencing was by immunoSEQ multiplex PCR. The table has 25,000 to 30,000 clones, about four fifths seen once. A single count supports this clone. This sequence was found in an elderly man with active or convalescent COVID-19. Sequencing was done on a sample of peripheral blood. The chain recombines TRBV5-6 with TRBJ1-6; 11 nucleotides agree with TRBD1. The CDR3 loop reads CASSPRTGGVNSPLHF. DNA of the CDR3: TGTGCCAGCAGCCCCAGGACAGGGGGCGTAAATTCACCCCTCCACTTT.